These 22 T cell receptor beta chains were all obtained from the same sample, sequenced in a study of shared clonotypes between healthy human individuals. Here immunoSEQ multiplex PCR was the method, and the copy in TCRdb shows in-frame clones only, minus some. This table has hundreds of thousands of clones, roughly 98% appearing once. CD45RO-negative, CCR7-selected cells formed the naive CD8 fraction, which excluded terminally differentiated effector memory CD45RA+ cells. Sequencing used naive CD8+ T cells sorted from blood. The receptor source for this set is a man younger than 40 in good health.

A single count supports this clone. The sample carries other DNA sequences with the same CDR3. The gene calls are TRBV7-6 and TRBJ1-5, with D possibly being TRBD1 (6 bases). The germline V gene has CDR1 SGHVS and CDR2 FNYEAQ. Trimming took 5 bases from V and 0 from J, leaving 11 bases between them. The CDR3 loop spans 15 amino acids. CDR3 loop: CASSPQGYSNQPQHF. CDR3 nucleotides: TGTGCCAGCAGCCCCCAGGGGTATAGCAATCAGCCCCAGCATTTT.

The chain links TRBV10-3 to TRBJ1-4; tentatively, D is TRBD1 (6 bases). The CDR3 extends over 16 amino acids. The germline V gene has CDR1 ENHRY and CDR2 SYGVKD. Trimming took 0 bases from V and 7 from J, leaving 15 bases between them. CDR3 protein: CAISESWTEAGEKLFF. CDR3 nucleotide sequence: TGTGCCATCAGTGAGTCCTGGACAGAGGCGGGTGAAAAACTGTTTTTT.

The rearrangement links TRBV11-2 to TRBJ1-4; D not resolved. The CDR3 has 12 residues. From germline, CDR1 is SGHAT and CDR2 FQNNGV. V was pared by 4 bases and J by 0 bases, with 0 bases between. The DNA of the CDR3 is TGTGCCAGCAGCTCAACTAATGAAAAACTGTTTTTT. Its translation: CASSSTNEKLFF.

The chain uses TRBV19 and TRBJ1-1; D is unclear. This CDR3 contains 12 residues. Trimming cost V 4 bases and J 6 bases, with 9 bases left between them. Germline-derived CDR1 and CDR2 are LNHDA and SQIVND (reference sequence). Here the CDR3 DNA reads TGTGCCAGTAGTAATGACCCCTCTGAAGCTTTCTTT. Protein: CASSNDPSEAFF.

CDR3 DNA sequence: TGCAGCGTTACCAGGACTAGCGGAGCGCGCCGGTCCTACGAGCAGTACTTC. It encodes CSVTRTSGARRSYEQYF. The rearrangement links TRBV29-1 to TRBJ2-7; TRBD2 aligns across 10 bases. V dropped 5 bases and J dropped 1; count of bases not matched to a gene: 14. The CDR3 totals 17 residues. Germline V gene lookup returns CDR1 SQVTM and CDR2 ANQGSEA.

This chain joins TRBV7-2 and TRBJ2-1, with 12 bases aligning to TRBD1. CDR1 is SGHTA, CDR2 FQGNSA, per germline. Trimming at V came to 4 bases and at J to 10 bases, leaving 2 bases not matched to a gene. The length of the CDR3 is 13 residues. In nucleotides, the CDR3 is TGTGCCAGCAGCTACGGGACAGGGGGCGAGCAGTTCTTC. Its translation is CASSYGTGGEQFF. The full variable domain, its missing parts supplied by reference TRBV7-2 and TRBJ2-1, is GAGVSQSPSNKVTEKGKDVELRCDPISGHTALYWYRQSLGQGLEFLIYFQGNSAPDKSGLPSDRFSAERTGGSVSTLTIQRTQQEDSAVYLCASSYGTGGEQFFGPGTRLTVL.

CDR3 loop: CATVDTAYEQYF. CDR3 bases: TGTGCCACCGTGGACACGGCCTACGAGCAGTACTTC. The chain is built from TRBV6-1 and TRBJ2-7, with a possible D match to TRBD1 (5 bases). V shed 10 bases and J shed 2 bases, with 12 bases lying between them. This CDR3 is 12 amino acids long. Germline V gene sequence: CDR1 MNHNS, CDR2 SASEGT.

This chain links TRBV14 with TRBJ2-7; 9 positions agree with TRBD1. This CDR3 is built from 15 residues. Germline V gene sequence: CDR1 SGHDN, CDR2 FVKESK. V was pared by 4 bases and J by 1 base, with 5 bases of the junction left unmatched. The DNA of the CDR3 is TGTGCCAGCAGCCCCCTGGACAGGGGATCCTACGAGCAGTACTTC. This sequence encodes CASSPLDRGSYEQYF.

The J gene is TRBJ2-7, the V gene TRBV29-1, with D perhaps matching TRBD1 or TRBD2 (6 bases each). Germline assignment: CDR1 SQVTM and CDR2 ANQGSEA. The CDR3 sequence is 15 residues long. With 7 bases removed from V and 1 base from J, the gap between germline ends came to 20 bases. The CDR3 loop is CSATPVGGASYEQYF. DNA for the CDR3: TGCAGCGCGACCCCCGTCGGGGGCGCGTCCTACGAGCAGTACTTC.

The chain links TRBV28 to TRBJ2-5; D is uncertain. There are 13 residues in the CDR3. The V gene lost 7 bases and the J gene lost 0 bases, with 9 bases spanning the gap. Per germline, CDR1 MDHEN and CDR2 SYDVKM. Written as DNA, the CDR3 is TGTGCCAGCAAAATTTTAGACCAAGAGACCCAGTACTTC. It yields the protein CASKILDQETQYF. The full variable domain, completed using reference TRBV28 and TRBJ2-5, is DVKVTQSSRYLVKRTGEKVFLECVQDMDHENMFWYRQDPGLGLRLIYFSYDVKMKEKGDIPEGYSVSREKKERFSLILESASTNQTSMYLCASKILDQETQYFGPGTRLLVL.

This chain joins TRBV7-9 and TRBJ1-1; D is perhaps TRBD1 (6 bases). The V and J ends lost 7 bases and 14 bases respectively, with 32 bases between them. Germline-derived CDR1 and CDR2 are SEHNR and FQNEAQ (reference sequence). The CDR3 is 16 amino acids. DNA of the CDR3: TGTGCCAGCAACCCCCCGGGACATCGACCTCAGACCAGGTGGTTCTTT. It translates to CASNPPGHRPQTRWFF.

The V and J genes are TRBV5-6 and TRBJ2-5, with TRBD1 matching over 7 bases. The CDR3 runs to 13 residues. Germline V gene lookup returns CDR1 SGHDT and CDR2 YYEEEE. V trimming: 5 bases; J trimming: 4 bases; junction bases outside the gene matches: 5. The CDR3 region has the DNA TGTGCCAGCAGTGCAGGGGGTGGAGAGACCCAGTACTTC. Translated: CASSAGGGETQYF.

The count of this clone is one. The J gene is TRBJ2-7, the V gene TRBV14; TRBD1 might be the D (6 bases). Between the trimmed V and J ends, which lost 1 base and 2 bases, there was a span of 12 bases. Germline values: CDR1 SGHDN, CDR2 FVKESK. The CDR3 spans 15 residues. The CDR3 DNA reads TGTGCCAGCAGCCAAGTCCCCCAGGGGCCCTACGAGCAGTACTTC. Protein sequence: CASSQVPQGPYEQYF.

The V gene is TRBV4-3, the J gene TRBJ1-2; D call uncertain. The CDR3 spans 14 residues. Germline lookup yields CDR1 LGHNA and CDR2 YSLEER. V shed 1 base and J shed 8 bases, with 14 bases lying between them. CDR3 DNA sequence: TGCGCCAGCAGCCAAGGGACTCTCTTAGGAGGCTACACCTTC. It is translated as CASSQGTLLGGYTF.

The rearrangement links TRBV6-6 to TRBJ2-5, with 11 bases fitting TRBD2. From germline, CDR1 is MNHNY and CDR2 SVGAGI (reference sequence). The trim removed 4 bases at V and 2 bases at J, leaving 0 bases unmatched. The length of the CDR3 is 14 residues. The CDR3 is CASSLAGGQETQYF. CDR3 sequence (DNA): TGTGCCAGCAGTTTAGCGGGAGGGCAAGAGACCCAGTACTTC.

The chain recombines TRBV6-6 with TRBJ1-3; D is unclear. Germline V gene data show CDR1 as MNHNY and CDR2 as SVGAGI (reference sequence). V shed 6 bases and J shed 0 bases, with 12 bases lying between them. This CDR3 spans 15 amino acids. CDR3 DNA: TGTGCCAGCAGGACCGGAGATCTCTCTGGAAACACCATATATTTT. This codes for CASRTGDLSGNTIYF.

The CDR3 DNA follows: TGTGCCAGCAGCTTAGAATTTATTATGGCTGGTGGGGCTAATGAAAAACTGTTTTTT. Translation gives CASSLEFIMAGGANEKLFF. The V gene is TRBV7-2, the J gene TRBJ1-4; D is unresolved. The CDR3 is 19 residues long. V was trimmed by 1 base and J by 3 bases, leaving 21 bases between them. The V gene's germline CDR1 is SGHTA and CDR2 FQGNSA.

V and J are TRBV28 and TRBJ2-6; D is undetermined. V was clipped by 6 bases and J by 2 bases, with 11 bases between them. The CDR3 spans 15 residues. Germline CDR1 and CDR2: MDHEN and SYDVKM. CDR3 region: CASSPIWAGANVLTF. The CDR3, as DNA: TGTGCCAGCAGCCCCATTTGGGCTGGGGCCAACGTCCTGACTTTC.

The chain couples TRBV5-5 to TRBJ1-1, with no clear D. Trimming removed 2 bases from V and 1 base from J, with 15 bases in between. The CDR3 runs to 16 residues. In germline, CDR1 is SGHKS, CDR2 YYEKEE (reference sequence). CDR3 in DNA: TGTGCCAGCAGCTTAAAGGTTCGAGGAGGGAACACTGAAGCTTTCTTT. This gives the protein CASSLKVRGGNTEAFF.

Here the CDR3 reads CASSLWSGGSGYYEQYF. The CDR3 bases are TGTGCCAGCAGCTTATGGTCGGGAGGGTCTGGTTACTACGAGCAGTACTTC. This chain uses TRBV11-2 with TRBJ2-7, with 8 bases matching TRBD2. Per the germline V gene, CDR1 is SGHAT and CDR2 is FQNNGV. This CDR3 is built from 17 residues. Trimming took 2 bases from V and 3 from J; bases not matched to a gene: 12. The full variable domain, its missing parts supplied by reference TRBV11-2 and TRBJ2-7, is EAGVAQSPRYKIIEKRQSVAFWCNPISGHATLYWYQQILGQGPKLLIQFQNNGVVDDSQLPKDRFSAERLKGVDSTLKIQPAKLEDSAVYLCASSLWSGGSGYYEQYFGPGTRLTVT.

This rearrangement joins TRBV29-1 to TRBJ2-1; 7 bases are shared with TRBD2. J lost 2 bases, V lost 3 bases, and 7 bases had no gene match. Germline V gives CDR1 SQVTM, CDR2 ANQGSEA. This CDR3 is built from 15 residues. CDR3 bases: TGCAGCGTTGAGAGAGCGGGGTCCACCTACAATGAGCAGTTCTTC. Translating gives CSVERAGSTYNEQFF.

The chain has TRBV27 and TRBJ2-7; 8 bases match TRBD2. This CDR3 region has 14 residues. Germline V gene data show CDR1 as MNHEY and CDR2 as SMNVEV (reference sequence). Unmatched junction bases numbered 6, after V lost 2 bases and J lost 6 bases. The CDR3 protein is CASSLRSGRGEQYF. CDR3 nucleotide sequence: TGTGCCAGCAGTTTACGGAGCGGGAGAGGCGAGCAGTACTTC.